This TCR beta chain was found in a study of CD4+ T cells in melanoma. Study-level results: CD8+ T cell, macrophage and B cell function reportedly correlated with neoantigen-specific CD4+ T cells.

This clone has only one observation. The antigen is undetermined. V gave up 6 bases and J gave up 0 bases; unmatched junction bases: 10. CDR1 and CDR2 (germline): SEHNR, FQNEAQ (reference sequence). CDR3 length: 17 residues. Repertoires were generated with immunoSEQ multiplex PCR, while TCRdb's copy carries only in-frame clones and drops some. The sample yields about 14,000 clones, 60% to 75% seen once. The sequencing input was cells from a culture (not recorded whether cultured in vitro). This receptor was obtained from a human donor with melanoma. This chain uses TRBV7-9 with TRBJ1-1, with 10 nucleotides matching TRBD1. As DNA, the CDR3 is TGTGCCAGCAGGCTAGACAGGGGGCATCTCGTGAACACTGAAGCTTTCTTT. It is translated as CASRLDRGHLVNTEAFF. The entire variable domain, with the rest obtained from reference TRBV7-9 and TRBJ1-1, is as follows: DTGVSQNPRHKITKRGQNVTFRCDPISEHNRLYWYRQTLGQGPEFLTYFQNEAQLEKSRLLSDRFSAERPKGSFSTLEIQRTEQGDSAMYLCASRLDRGHLVNTEAFFGQGTRLTVV.